This record concerns one TCR beta chain sequence. Sequenced by immunoSEQ multiplex PCR; TCRdb stores in-frame clones only, minus some. The table includes roughly 50,000 clones, approximately 88% detected once. The V gene's germline CDR1 is LNHNV and CDR2 YYDKDF (reference sequence). The CDR3 is 14 amino acids. The V gene lost 0 bases and the J gene lost 6 bases, with 12 bases spanning the gap. Time point meaning: pretreatment peripheral blood. Urothelial carcinoma, locally advanced or metastatic, affected the patients. The data belong to a study of PD-L1 blockade in urothelial cancer. The wider study: About 85% of the 29 patients were males with bladder-origin urothelial cancer.

The material was PBMCs, obtained around atezolizumab (anti-PD-L1) treatment. This receptor was identified in a woman aged 55-75 years with urothelial cancer. The rearrangement uses TRBV15 and TRBJ2-7, with a weak D call TRBD1 (6 bases). CDR3 DNA: TGTGCCACCAGCAGAGATTGGACAGTCGTCGAGCAGTACTTC. Translating gives CATSRDWTVVEQYF.